This TCR beta chain was sequenced during a study of radiotherapy plus CTLA-4 blockade in lung cancer. Findings of the study overall: Blood saw expansion of tumor-derived TCR clones after radiotherapy plus ipilimumab.

People whose metastatic non-small-cell lung cancer was chemo-refractory got focal radiation along with CTLA-4 blockade by ipilimumab. TCRdb's copy holds only in-frame clones and misses some; the assay was immunoSEQ multiplex PCR. There are 65,000 to 95,000 clones in the sample; more than 85% occur only once, and around 0.87% lies in the top ten. With regard to this clone: Its antigen is not known.

The CDR3 is 12 residues long. CDR1 and CDR2 (germline): MDHEN, SYDVKM. V was pared by 8 bases and J by 8 bases, with 13 bases between. The receptor was derived from a human donor with non-small cell lung cancer who had stable disease on radiotherapy plus ipilimumab. The source material was peripheral blood, sampled from a patient treated with radiotherapy plus ipilimumab. The chain recombines TRBV28 with TRBJ2-1, with D perhaps matching TRBD1 (6 bases). CDR3: CASSGTLHEQFF. The CDR3 DNA follows: TGTGCCAGCTCCGGGACACTCCATGAGCAGTTCTTC.